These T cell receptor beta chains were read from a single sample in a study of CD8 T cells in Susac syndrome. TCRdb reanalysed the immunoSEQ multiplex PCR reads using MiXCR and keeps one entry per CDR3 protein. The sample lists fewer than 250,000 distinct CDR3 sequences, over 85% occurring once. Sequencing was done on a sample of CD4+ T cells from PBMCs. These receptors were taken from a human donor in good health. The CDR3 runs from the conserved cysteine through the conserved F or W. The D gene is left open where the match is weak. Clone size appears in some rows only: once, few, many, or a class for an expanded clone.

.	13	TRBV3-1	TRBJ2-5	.	CASSQDSVETQYF	TGTGCCAGCAGCCAAGATAGTGTGGAGACCCAGTACTTC
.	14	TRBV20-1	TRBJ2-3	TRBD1	CSAFIQGPPDTQYF	TGCAGTGCTTTCATACAGGGGCCGCCAGATACGCAGTATTTT
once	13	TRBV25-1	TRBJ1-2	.	CASSDASHYGYTF	TGTGCCAGCAGTGACGCCAGTCACTATGGCTACACCTTC
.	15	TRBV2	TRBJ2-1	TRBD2	CASSVTSGGFGEQFF	TGTGCCAGCAGTGTCACTAGCGGGGGTTTTGGGGAGCAGTTCTTC
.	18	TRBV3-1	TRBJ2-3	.	CASSQGPFGRELSDTQYF	TGTGCCAGCAGCCAAGGTCCCTTTGGACGGGAACTCTCAGATACGCAGTATTTT
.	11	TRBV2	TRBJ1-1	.	CASKETAEAFF	TGTGCCAGCAAAGAGACAGCTGAAGCTTTCTTT
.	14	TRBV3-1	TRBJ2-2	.	CASSGSGFTGELFF	TGTGCCAGCTCCGGTAGCGGCTTCACCGGGGAGCTGTTTTTT
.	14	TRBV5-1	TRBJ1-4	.	CASSLEEGREKLFF	TGCGCCAGCAGCTTGGAAGAGGGACGTGAAAAACTGTTTTTT
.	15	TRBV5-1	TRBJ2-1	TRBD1	CASSLYGTGYNEQFF	TGCGCCAGCAGCTTGTACGGGACAGGGTACAATGAGCAGTTCTTC
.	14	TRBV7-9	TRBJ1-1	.	CASSLNRATTEAFF	TGTGCCAGCAGCTTAAACAGGGCAACCACTGAAGCTTTCTTT
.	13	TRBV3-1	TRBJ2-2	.	CASSPSTAGELFF	TGTGCCAGCAGCCCATCTACGGCCGGGGAGCTGTTTTTT